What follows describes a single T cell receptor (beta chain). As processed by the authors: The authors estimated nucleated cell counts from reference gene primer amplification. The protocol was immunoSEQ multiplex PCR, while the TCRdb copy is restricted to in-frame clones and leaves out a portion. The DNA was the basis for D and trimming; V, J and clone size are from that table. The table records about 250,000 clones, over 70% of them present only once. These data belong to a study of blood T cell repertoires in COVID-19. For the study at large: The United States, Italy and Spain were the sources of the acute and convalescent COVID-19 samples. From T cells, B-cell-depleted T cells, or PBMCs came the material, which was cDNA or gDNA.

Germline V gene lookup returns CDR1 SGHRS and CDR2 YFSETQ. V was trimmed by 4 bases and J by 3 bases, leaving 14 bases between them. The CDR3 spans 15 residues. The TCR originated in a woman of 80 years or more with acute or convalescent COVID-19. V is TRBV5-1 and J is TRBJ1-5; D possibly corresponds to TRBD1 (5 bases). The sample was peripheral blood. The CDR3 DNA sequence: TGCGCCAGCAGCCCGGACGGGACTTACAATCAGCCCCAGCATTTT. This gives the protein CASSPDGTYNQPQHF. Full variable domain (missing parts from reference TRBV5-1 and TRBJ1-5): KAGVTQTPRYLIKTRGQQVTLSCSPISGHRSVSWYQQTPGQGLQFLFEYFSETQRNKGNFPGRFSGRQFSNSRSEMNVSTLELGDSALYLCASSPDGTYNQPQHFGDGTRLSIL.